A selection of T cell receptor beta chains follows, all from one sample in a study of CD8 T cells in ankylosing spondylitis. TCRdb re-called the 5' RACE reads with MiXCR, one entry per CDR3 protein. The data hold about 240,000 distinct CDR3 sequences, with around 7.8% observed a single time. Sequenced: blood, either unsorted or a sorted T cell fraction (not recorded which). The origin of the receptors is a male donor with ankylosing spondylitis or in good health (not recorded which). The CDR3 runs from the conserved cysteine through the conserved F or W. Each record gives: clone size, V gene, J gene, D gene, CDR3 DNA, CDR3 protein. A D gene is named only where the DNA matches it firmly. Rows may omit the clone size; those that give it use once, few, many or a size class.

many	TRBV7-2	TRBJ1-3	-	TGTGCCAGCAGCTTAACATACCACTCTGGAAACACCATATATTTT	CASSLTYHSGNTIYF
-	TRBV6-5	TRBJ2-1	-	TGTGCCAGCAGTTACGGGTACGGGAGCTCCTACAATGAGCAGTTCTTC	CASSYGYGSSYNEQFF
many	TRBV12-3/TRBV12-4	TRBJ2-7	TRBD1	TGTGCCAGCAGTAGCCGGGACAGGGGGCCTTACGAGCAGTACTTC	CASSSRDRGPYEQYF
many	TRBV5-1	TRBJ2-3	TRBD1	TGCGCCAGCAGCGCTGGGACAGAAGGCGTGGATACGCAGTATTTT	CASSAGTEGVDTQYF
many	TRBV5-1	TRBJ2-4	-	TGCGCCAGCAGCTTTAGGACTGGGGAGGAAAACATTCAGTACTTC	CASSFRTGEENIQYF
many	TRBV20-1	TRBJ2-3	TRBD2	TGCAGTGCGAGGCGGGGGGGCCAGGGCACAGATACGCAGTATTTT	CSARRGGQGTDTQYF
many	TRBV27	TRBJ2-5	-	TGTGCCAGCAGCCGGAACCAAGAGACCCAGTACTTC	CASSRNQETQYF
many	TRBV11-2	TRBJ2-7	TRBD1	TGTGCCAGCAGCTTAAAAACAGGGGGCAATAGAGCCACCTACGAGCAGTACTTC	CASSLKTGGNRATYEQYF
few	TRBV28	TRBJ2-7	TRBD2	TGTGCCAGCAGTTTATGGCCCAGCGGGAGGAGGCCCTACGAGCAGTACTTC	CASSLWPSGRRPYEQYF
many	TRBV20-1	TRBJ2-1	TRBD2	TGCAGTGCTCCTAGCGGGGATTACAATGAGCAGTTCTTC	CSAPSGDYNEQFF
many	TRBV3-1	TRBJ1-1	-	TGTGCCAGCAGCCAAGGTAAAGAGTTACACGGTGAAGCTTTCTTT	CASSQGKELHGEAFF
many	TRBV5-1	TRBJ1-2	-	TGCGCCAGCAGCTTGTTCAGTGGGGGGCTCAACTATGGCTACACCTTC	CASSLFSGGLNYGYTF
many	TRBV11-2	TRBJ2-1	-	TGTGCCAGCAGCTTAGAAGTAGGCAAACCCTCGTACAATGAGCAGTTCTTC	CASSLEVGKPSYNEQFF
many	TRBV6-2/TRBV6-3	TRBJ1-5	-	TGTGCCAGCAGCCTTACTCCCAATCAGCCCCAGCATTTT	CASSLTPNQPQHF
many	TRBV20-1	TRBJ2-1	TRBD2	TGCAGTGCTGGAGGGGGTTTAGCGGGAAGGGGGTCCAATGAGCAGTTCTTC	CSAGGGLAGRGSNEQFF
-	TRBV27	TRBJ2-1	-	TGTGCCAGCAGTTACTCAACGGGGTTGACCTACAATGAGCAGTTCTTC	CASSYSTGLTYNEQFF